A selection of T cell receptor beta chains follows, all from one sample in a study of CD8 T cells in Susac syndrome. TCRdb re-called the immunoSEQ multiplex PCR reads through MiXCR, storing one row per CDR3 protein. This table holds some 120,000 distinct CDR3 sequences, about 90% found once. The sample comprised CD8+ T cells from PBMCs. All receptors derive from a human donor with multiple sclerosis. The CDR3 runs from the conserved cysteine through the conserved F or W. The D gene is left open where the match is weak.

>14|TRBJ1-5|TRBV27|-
TGTGCCAGCAGTTTACAGTATAGCAATCAGCCCCAGCATTTT
CASSLQYSNQPQHF
>15|TRBJ2-1|TRBV7-2|TRBD2
TGTGCCAGCAGCCTTACTAGCGGGATTTACAATGAGCAGTTCTTC
CASSLTSGIYNEQFF
>14|TRBJ2-7|TRBV7-6|TRBD2
TGTGCCAGCAGTTTTAGCGGGAGGGCCGGCGAGCAGTACTTC
CASSFSGRAGEQYF
>13|TRBJ1-2|TRBV4-1|TRBD1
TGCGCCAGCAGTTTCGGACAGGGTGGGGGCTACACCTTC
CASSFGQGGGYTF
>11|TRBJ2-7|TRBV5-1|-
TGCGCCAGCAGCTTTGCGAACGAGCAGTACTTC
CASSFANEQYF
>14|TRBJ2-7|TRBV12-3/TRBV12-4|TRBD2
TGTGCCAGCAGTGGAATGGGACTAGCGGACGAGCAGTACTTC
CASSGMGLADEQYF
>12|TRBJ1-2|TRBV30|-
TGTGCCTGGGCGGTTCCGCTCTATGGCTACACCTTC
CAWAVPLYGYTF
>16|TRBJ2-4|TRBV6-6|TRBD2
TGTGCCAGCAGCCACCCGCTAGCGGCTGAGGAAAACATTCAGTACTTC
CASSHPLAAEENIQYF
>16|TRBJ2-1|TRBV6-4|TRBD2
TGTGCCAGCAGCTGGGATAGCGGGAGCTCCTACAATGAGCAGTTCTTC
CASSWDSGSSYNEQFF
>15|TRBJ2-1|TRBV7-9|TRBD2
TGTGCCAGCAAGAGAAGCGGGAGGCTTAACAATGAGCAGTTCTTC
CASKRSGRLNNEQFF
>15|TRBJ2-3|TRBV20-1|-
TGCAGTGCTAGCGACCCCGGGACCAGCACAGATACGCAGTATTTT
CSASDPGTSTDTQYF
>15|TRBJ2-1|TRBV9|-
TGTGCCAGCAGCGGGCGTAGTGGCTCCTACAATGAGCAGTTCTTC
CASSGRSGSYNEQFF
>12|TRBJ2-1|TRBV12-3/TRBV12-4|TRBD2
TGTGCCAGCAGCAACGGGGGGAATGAGCAGTTCTTC
CASSNGGNEQFF
>12|TRBJ2-7|TRBV7-2|-
TGTGCCAGCAGCGGTGAGGCCTACGAGCAGTACTTC
CASSGEAYEQYF
>13|TRBJ2-2|TRBV6-5|-
TGTGCCAGCAGCCAGGTGGGACCCGGGGAGCTGTTTTTT
CASSQVGPGELFF
>15|TRBJ1-5|TRBV5-8|-
TGTGCCAGCAGACCTACCGGACGCAGCAATCAGCCCCAGCATTTT
CASRPTGRSNQPQHF
>13|TRBJ1-5|TRBV2|-
TGTGCCAGCAGTGAAGTCACCGCCTTGGGCCAGCATTTT
CASSEVTALGQHF
>15|TRBJ1-1|TRBV4-1|-
TGCGCCAGCAGCCAAGATGGATCTACGAACACTGAAGCTTTCTTT
CASSQDGSTNTEAFF
>13|TRBJ2-7|TRBV7-9|-
TGTGCCAGCAGCCGCCTGACAGGTTACGAGCAGTACTTC
CASSRLTGYEQYF
>15|TRBJ2-3|TRBV6-2/TRBV6-3|-
TGTGCCAGCAGTCGAACAGGGGAGGGGACAGATACGCAGTATTTT
CASSRTGEGTDTQYF
>16|TRBJ2-7|TRBV7-9|TRBD2
TGTGCCAGCAGTTCGCAGACTAGCGGGGGATCCTACGAGCAGTACTTC
CASSSQTSGGSYEQYF
>10|TRBJ2-5|TRBV29-1|-
TGCAGCGTTCCAGCGGAGACCCAGTACTTC
CSVPAETQYF
>15|TRBJ2-5|TRBV11-2|-
TGTGCCAGCAGCTTAGGGTTTATGAGCCAAGAGACCCAGTACTTC
CASSLGFMSQETQYF
>13|TRBJ2-7|TRBV13|-
TGTGCCAGCAGCTCCGGGGGCGCAAACGAGCAGTACTTC
CASSSGGANEQYF
>13|TRBJ2-2|TRBV12-3/TRBV12-4|-
TGTGCCAGCAGTTTTGTAACCACCGGGGAGCTGTTTTTT
CASSFVTTGELFF
>12|TRBJ1-2|TRBV20-1|-
TGCAGTGCTAGAGGGTCTAACTATGGCTACACCTTC
CSARGSNYGYTF